This TCR beta chain was identified during a study of cytomegalovirus exposure and HLA in healthy donors. Study-level points and caveats: Upon later analysis, TCR association rates were observed to vary by HLA locus, being highest for DRB1 and lowest for HLA-C.

V was clipped by 3 bases and J by 5 bases, with 10 bases between them. CDR3 length equals 13 residues. Germline V gene lookup returns CDR1 SEHNR and CDR2 FQNEAQ (reference sequence). The study ran its PCR with 60 Vbeta and 13 Jbeta primers. Sequencing used immunoSEQ multiplex PCR; TCRdb keeps in-frame clones, though not all of them. The data show over 95,000 clones, over 65% seen once. Comment on this clone: Its cognate antigen is unknown.

Sequenced sample: PBMCs. The chain joins TRBV7-9 to TRBJ1-2, with D unclear. This TCR was recovered from a female donor in good health and CMV-seronegative. CDR3 sequence: CASSFGLGYGYTF. CDR3 sequence (DNA): TGTGCCAGCAGCTTCGGCCTAGGATATGGCTACACCTTC.